Below, 9 T cell receptor beta chains from the same sample are listed, as sequenced in a study of neurological immune-mediated disorders. TCRdb processed the 5' RACE reads anew with MiXCR; each CDR3 protein has one entry. The data hold 40,000 to 50,000 distinct CDR3 sequences, with under 2% observed a single time. Source material: PBMCs. The receptors were gathered from a woman in her thirties or forties with multiple sclerosis.

This clonotype was seen repeatedly, ten times or more. The chain carries TRBV18 and TRBJ1-2; D not resolved. Trimming removed 3 bases at V and 5 bases at J, with 19 bases between. The CDR3 spans 16 residues. In germline, CDR1 is KGHSH, CDR2 LQKENI. The CDR3 here is CASSPTIWGTPYGYTF. CDR3 sequence (DNA): TGTGCCAGCTCACCGACGATCTGGGGTACCCCTTATGGCTACACCTTC.

This clonotype has ten or more counts. A read error may be the cause here, since a much bigger clone is one base away. The conserved closing phenylalanine or tryptophan is absent in this CDR3, likely reflecting a read error. The chain recombines TRBV10-3 with TRBJ1-2, with 11 bases that match TRBD1. The length of the CDR3 is 15 residues. J lost 7 bases, V lost 0 bases, and 4 bases had no gene match. Germline CDR1 and CDR2: ENHRY and SYGVKD. The CDR3 region is CAISESWTGGSGYTC. CDR3 coding DNA: TGTGCCATCAGTGAGTCCTGGACAGGGGGCAGTGGCTACACCTGC.

At least ten counts were recorded for this clonotype. The CDR3 protein is CSARVGLYGYTF. The CDR3 nucleotides are TGCAGTGCTAGAGTAGGCCTCTATGGCTACACCTTC. This chain connects TRBV20-1 to TRBJ1-2; D call uncertain. Germline assignment: CDR1 DFQATT and CDR2 SNEGSKA (reference sequence). V lost 1 base and J 4 bases, leaving 7 bases between the germline ends. The CDR3 sequence is 12 residues long.

This clonotype was picked up many times. The gene calls are TRBV24-1 and TRBJ2-3, with D uncertain. Germline V CDR1 and CDR2: KGHDR, SFDVKD. The CDR3 length is 13 residues. Between the trimmed V and J ends, which lost 5 bases and 0 bases, there was a span of 5 bases. The chain's CDR3 is CATSGVSTDTQYF. CDR3 DNA sequence: TGTGCCACCAGTGGTGTTAGCACAGATACGCAGTATTTT.

This clonotype came up many times. The chain recombines TRBV6-1 with TRBJ1-1; a weak D match, TRBD1 (5 bases). The CDR3 spans 13 residues. V shed 10 bases and J shed 3 bases, with 15 bases lying between them. The germline V gene encodes CDR1 MNHNS and CDR2 SASEGT. CDR3 residues: CATNGAGDTEAFF. The CDR3 nucleotides are TGTGCCACGAACGGGGCCGGGGACACTGAAGCTTTCTTT.

This clonotype was seen at least ten times. J is TRBJ1-1 and V is TRBV15, with 8 positions matching TRBD1. Germline CDR1 reads LNHNV; CDR2 reads YYDKDF (reference sequence). With V trimmed by 5 bases and J by 4 bases, 6 bases remained unmatched. The CDR3 length is 14 residues. The CDR3 loop reads CATSGQGAGTEAFF. The CDR3 DNA reads TGTGCCACCAGCGGTCAGGGGGCAGGCACTGAAGCTTTCTTT.

Many counts were recorded for this clonotype. V gene TRBV10-3 combines with J gene TRBJ1-3; D is unclear. CDR3 length: 12 residues. V dropped 6 bases and J dropped 4 bases, with 7 bases sitting between them. Germline CDR1 and CDR2: ENHRY and SYGVKD. The CDR3 DNA sequence: TGTGCCATCAGCCCGGGAGGAAACACCATATATTTT. Protein product: CAISPGGNTIYF.

At least ten counts were recorded for this clonotype. This rearrangement joins TRBV18 to TRBJ2-1; 9 bases map to TRBD2. Trimming cost V 1 base and J 12 bases; bases outside gene matches: 13. The CDR3 is made up of 16 amino acids. Germline V gives CDR1 KGHSH, CDR2 LQKENI. CDR3 DNA sequence: TGTGCCAGCTCACCACTAACTAGCGGGCCTTTAAAAGGGCAGTTCTTC. Translated, it gives CASSPLTSGPLKGQFF.

This clonotype was detected ten times or more. The chain employs TRBV20-1 and TRBJ2-4; either TRBD1 or TRBD2 may fit D (6 bases each). The CDR3 is 13 residues long. Trimming took off 5 bases at V and 3 bases at J, with 11 bases between the two ends. CDR1 and CDR2 (germline): DFQATT, SNEGSKA (reference sequence). The CDR3 nucleotides read TGCAGTGCTGGGGGGCTTAGCAAAAACATTCAGTACTTC. Protein sequence: CSAGGLSKNIQYF.